Following are 7 T cell receptor beta chains from one sample sequenced in a study of T cell repertoires in cytomegalovirus infection. Antigen specificity for these receptors is unknown. TCRdb recomputed calls from the reads with MiXCR, one row per CDR3 protein. The sample has roughly 500,000 distinct CDR3 sequences, about 33% seen once. Source: cultured PBMCs, taken from culture after CMV antigen stimulation. The receptors were sampled from a human donor in good health (CMV status not recorded). Some clones in this sample may be carry-over from other donors' samples.

On this clonotype itself: This may come from a read error, since a much larger clone is one base off. The CDR3 does not close with the conserved phenylalanine or tryptophan, likely indicating a read error. The chain uses TRBV6-1 and TRBJ2-1; 12 bases are shared with TRBD2. Germline CDR1 is MNHNS and CDR2 is SASEGT. V shed 7 bases, J shed 8 bases, and the junction held 12 bases outside the gene matches. This CDR3 comprises 16 residues. CDR3 region: CASNRLAGEIPDEQFL. The CDR3 DNA sequence: TGTGCCAGCAATAGACTAGCGGGAGAAATTCCCGATGAGCAGTTCCTC.

This clonotype was observed a handful of times. V and J are TRBV4-1 and TRBJ2-3, with D hard to call. The CDR3 consists of 14 residues. From germline, CDR1 is MGHRA and CDR2 YSYEKL. V was trimmed by 4 bases and J by 2 bases, leaving 10 bases between them. The CDR3 is CASSPSSPTDTQYF. The CDR3 nucleotides read TGCGCCAGCAGCCCTTCCTCCCCCACAGATACGCAGTATTTT.

This clonotype was seen a handful of times. The V and J genes are TRBV6-9 and TRBJ2-3; 7 bases fit TRBD1. This CDR3 has 14 residues. Germline trimming cut 7 bases from V and 4 bases from J; bases unmatched to any gene: 8. The germline V gene has CDR1 MNHGY and CDR2 SVAAGI. CDR3 bases: TGTGCCAGCAATTGGGGGACAGTTTCAGATACGCAGTATTTT. Amino acids: CASNWGTVSDTQYF.

CDR3 nucleotide sequence: TGTGCCAGCAGCCCTCGATGGACAGCGAACACTGAAGCTTTCTTT. Translated: CASSPRWTANTEAFF. The chain recombines TRBV6-1 with TRBJ1-1; D is possibly TRBD1 (6 bases). V was clipped by 6 bases and J by 1 base, with 15 bases between them. Germline-derived CDR1 and CDR2 are MNHNS and SASEGT. This CDR3 region has 15 residues.

This clonotype showed up just a few times. The chain links TRBV12-3 or TRBV12-4 to TRBJ1-1, with 9 bases fitting TRBD1. Trimming at V came to 4 bases and at J to 5 bases, leaving 11 bases not matched to a gene. There are 16 residues in the CDR3. CDR3 in DNA: TGTGCCAGCAGTTCGGGAAGGGGACAGGGTGGTACTGAAGCTTTCTTT. Translation gives CASSSGRGQGGTEAFF.

Only one count was recorded for this clonotype. The chain carries TRBV7-3 and TRBJ2-7; 7 bases agree with TRBD2. V shed 4 bases and J 7 bases; nucleotides not matched to a gene: 10. CDR3 length equals 14 residues. CDR1 and CDR2 from the germline V gene are SGHTA and FQGTGA. Here the CDR3 reads CASSWEGALQEQYV. The DNA for the CDR3 is TGTGCCAGCAGCTGGGAGGGAGCGCTTCAAGAGCAGTACGTC.

This clonotype has just a few counts. The rearrangement uses TRBV9 and TRBJ2-1; 7 bases are shared with TRBD2. The trim removed 3 bases at V and 4 bases at J, leaving 7 bases unmatched. Germline V gives CDR1 SGDLS, CDR2 YYNGEE. The length of the CDR3 is 15 residues. Written as DNA, the CDR3 is TGTGCCAGCAGCGGGGAGGGGAACAGGTACAATGAGCAGTTCTTC. Its translation is CASSGEGNRYNEQFF.